The 21 T cell receptor beta chains below were found in one sample sequenced in a study of blood T cell repertoires in COVID-19. Measured with immunoSEQ multiplex PCR; TCRdb has only the in-frame clones, and not every one. The sample carries about 180,000 clones, more than 70% recorded once. The specimen sequenced was peripheral blood. The origin of the receptors is a man younger than 30 with active or convalescent COVID-19.

This clone was counted a few times. The genes are TRBV4-1 and TRBJ2-7; 8 bases line up with TRBD1. CDR1 is MGHRA, CDR2 YSYEKL, per germline. There are 13 residues in the CDR3. With 4 bases clipped from V and 2 bases from J, the junction kept 1 base outside the gene matches. The CDR3: CASSPDRAYEQYF. The CDR3 nucleotides are TGCGCCAGCAGCCCGGACAGGGCCTACGAGCAGTACTTC.

The chain carries TRBV7-9 and TRBJ1-3; 7 bases are shared with TRBD1. The V gene end was trimmed by 1 base and the J gene end by 2 bases; junction bases not matched to a gene: 2. The CDR3 loop spans 15 amino acids. Germline V CDR1 and CDR2: SEHNR, FQNEAQ (reference sequence). This CDR3 reads CASSLVTGAGNTIYF. Written as DNA, the CDR3 is TGTGCCAGCAGCTTAGTCACAGGGGCTGGAAACACCATATATTTT.

This chain joins TRBV15 and TRBJ1-5, with unresolved D. There are 16 residues in the CDR3. Germline-derived CDR1 and CDR2 are LNHNV and YYDKDF (reference sequence). V was pared by 1 base and J by 6 bases, with 16 bases between. DNA for the CDR3: TGTGCCACCAGCAGAGTATCGGGGTCAGTTCCTCAGCCCCAGCATTTT. This translates into CATSRVSGSVPQPQHF.

The chain is built from TRBV5-1 and TRBJ2-3; weak D call: TRBD2 (7 bases). Germline values: CDR1 SGHRS, CDR2 YFSETQ. This CDR3 is built from 15 residues. V shed 10 bases and J shed 4 bases, with 22 bases lying between them. For the CDR3, the DNA is TGCGCCCGCTGGGGGGGGGCCGTGGGGGCAGATACGCAGTATTTT. Translation: CARWGGAVGADTQYF.

The V gene is TRBV11-2, the J gene TRBJ2-7, with D tentatively TRBD2 (6 bases). Germline V CDR1 and CDR2: SGHAT, FQNNGV. This CDR3 has 16 residues. Trimming took off 5 bases at V and 4 bases at J, with 21 bases between the two ends. The CDR3 DNA follows: TGTGCCAGCAGCCCAGGGCGTTGGCGGGGCGGTTACGAGCAGTACTTC. Protein sequence: CASSPGRWRGGYEQYF.

J is TRBJ1-2 and V is TRBV7-9; 7 bases agree with TRBD1. Trimming removed 5 bases from V and 4 bases from J; junction bases left unmatched: 7. The length of the CDR3 is 14 residues. Germline CDR1 reads SEHNR; CDR2 reads FQNEAQ (reference sequence). The CDR3 nucleotides are TGTGCCAGCAGCGCAGGGGGACGGGTCTATGGCTACACCTTC. Amino acids: CASSAGGRVYGYTF.

This chain joins TRBV28 and TRBJ2-7; D is undetermined. Trimming cost V 4 bases and J 4 bases, with 5 bases left between them. CDR3 length: 11 residues. Germline CDR1 is MDHEN and CDR2 is SYDVKM. CDR3 nucleotide sequence: TGTGCCAGCAGTTCCCGGTACGAGCAGTACTTC. It encodes CASSSRYEQYF.

The chain joins TRBV12-3 or TRBV12-4 to TRBJ1-6; D unclear. There are 13 residues in the CDR3. Between the trimmed V and J ends, which lost 4 bases and 8 bases, there was a span of 9 bases. The CDR3 sequence is CASSYQVDSPLHF. The DNA of the CDR3 is TGTGCCAGCAGTTACCAGGTCGATTCACCCCTCCACTTT.

J is TRBJ1-1 and V is TRBV30; weak D call: TRBD1 (6 bases). Germline V gives CDR1 GTSNPN, CDR2 SVGIG (reference sequence). There are 12 residues in the CDR3. The V end lost 2 bases, the J end lost 11 bases, and 15 bases lay between the germline ends. In nucleotides, the CDR3 is TGTGCCTGGAGTCTAATGAAGGGGGAGGCTTTCTTT. Its protein product is CAWSLMKGEAFF.

This clone was recorded once. The chain employs TRBV7-9 and TRBJ2-5, with a possible D match to TRBD1 (6 bases). Trimming pared 6 bases from V and 3 bases from J, leaving 14 bases between. Germline CDR1 is SEHNR and CDR2 is FQNEAQ (reference sequence). The CDR3 is made up of 14 amino acids. CDR3 region: CASRWGEGEETQYF. The CDR3 nucleotides are TGTGCCAGCAGATGGGGAGAGGGGGAAGAGACCCAGTACTTC.

This clone was detected only once. The chain recombines TRBV19 with TRBJ2-7; D is perhaps TRBD2 (5 bases). V lost 3 bases, J lost 0 bases, and 12 bases lay in between. The germline gives CDR1 LNHDA, CDR2 SQIVND (reference sequence). The CDR3 is 15 residues long. The CDR3 spells CASSMAGGSSYEQYF. CDR3 bases: TGTGCCAGTAGTATGGCGGGTGGGAGCTCCTACGAGCAGTACTTC.

The chain carries TRBV19 and TRBJ2-7, with unresolved D. The CDR3 runs to 13 residues. CDR1 is LNHDA, CDR2 SQIVND, per germline (reference sequence). Trimming stripped 4 bases from V and 2 bases from J, with 9 bases between. Here the CDR3 DNA reads TGTGCCAGTAGTACCCTGGGCGCCTACGAGCAGTACTTC. Its protein is CASSTLGAYEQYF.

The chain uses TRBV5-8 and TRBJ2-7; the match to TRBD1 covers 9 bases. The CDR3 length is 19 residues. Germline V gene sequence: CDR1 SGHTS, CDR2 YDEGEE. The V segment lost 1 base and the J segment 0 bases; nucleotides outside the gene matches: 14. In DNA, the CDR3 is TGTGCCAGCAGCTTGCCCCGTCTTCCCGGGACAGGGAGCTCCTACGAGCAGTACTTC. Translated: CASSLPRLPGTGSSYEQYF.

The CDR3 sequence is CASSFEARTQYF. The CDR3 nucleotides read TGTGCCAGCAGTTTCGAGGCTAGGACGCAGTATTTT. The chain links TRBV12-3 or TRBV12-4 to TRBJ2-3; D gene unclear. V shed 3 bases and J shed 9 bases, with 10 bases lying between them. CDR3 length: 12 amino acids.

This rearrangement joins TRBV7-9 to TRBJ1-4; D ambiguous. The length of the CDR3 is 16 residues. V was shortened by 5 bases and J by 0 bases, with 13 bases between the two germline ends. Germline CDR1 and CDR2: SEHNR and FQNEAQ (reference sequence). CDR3 coding DNA: TGTGCCAGCAGCACCCCGAGCGGGGCAACTAATGAAAAACTGTTTTTT. Translated, it gives CASSTPSGATNEKLFF.

CDR3 sequence (DNA): TGTGCCAGCAGCAAGACTAGCGGGGGGGCCCATGAGCAGTTCTTC. As protein: CASSKTSGGAHEQFF. The chain is built from TRBV7-2 and TRBJ2-1; 14 bases align to TRBD2. The germline V gene encodes CDR1 SGHTA and CDR2 FQGNSA. CDR3 length: 15 amino acids. The junction had 5 bases not matched to a gene; V was cut back by 5 bases and J by 8 bases.

The chain is built from TRBV6-5 and TRBJ2-1, with 8 bases lining up with TRBD1. The CDR3 has 14 amino acids. The V gene end was trimmed by 1 base and the J gene end by 9 bases; junction bases not matched to a gene: 5. CDR1 and CDR2 (germline): MNHEY, SVGAGI. This CDR3 reads CASSYLPTGGEQFF. CDR3 coding DNA: TGTGCCAGCAGTTACTTACCTACAGGGGGTGAGCAGTTCTTC.

This clone was seen only a few times. This chain uses TRBV6-1 with TRBJ1-1, with 9 bases matching TRBD1. Trimming removed 5 bases from V and 3 bases from J; junction bases left unmatched: 7. This CDR3 is 15 amino acids long. Per germline, CDR1 MNHNS and CDR2 SASEGT. CDR3 nucleotide sequence: TGTGCCAGCAGTAGGGGGACAGGGAGGCACACTGAAGCTTTCTTT. Translated: CASSRGTGRHTEAFF.

This chain joins TRBV6-6 and TRBJ1-3; a weak D match, TRBD1 (5 bases). The germline gives CDR1 MNHNY, CDR2 SVGAGI (reference sequence). There are 15 residues in the CDR3. The V end lost 6 bases, the J end lost 0 bases, and 12 bases lay between the germline ends. The DNA for the CDR3 is TGTGCCAGCAGAGAAGGGGCCCTCTCTGGAAACACCATATATTTT. This gives the protein CASREGALSGNTIYF.

This clone was seen only once. The chain has TRBV11-3 and TRBJ2-1, with 7 bases lining up with TRBD1. V was clipped by 1 base and J by 7 bases; unmatched bases: 7. The length of the CDR3 is 15 residues. The germline V gene encodes CDR1 SGHNT and CDR2 YENEEA. CDR3 sequence: CASSLGTGEVNEQFF. CDR3 DNA sequence: TGTGCCAGCAGCTTAGGGACAGGAGAGGTGAATGAGCAGTTCTTC.

The chain links TRBV4-3 to TRBJ2-7, with TRBD1 matching 8 bases. The germline V gene encodes CDR1 LGHNA and CDR2 YSLEER. The V segment lost 0 bases and the J segment 2 bases; nucleotides outside the gene matches: 6. The CDR3 covers 16 residues. DNA for the CDR3: TGCGCCAGCAGCCAAGACATGGGGACAGGCGCCTACGAGCAGTACTTC. This sequence encodes CASSQDMGTGAYEQYF.